The sequence of this T cell receptor (beta chain) was determined in a study of PD-L1 blockade in urothelial cancer. Time point described: pretreatment peripheral blood. Germline lookup yields CDR1 SEHNR and CDR2 FQNEAQ (reference sequence). The CDR3 consists of 13 residues. The germline V and J ends were trimmed by 4 bases and 4 bases, with 10 bases remaining between them. Profiled with immunoSEQ multiplex PCR; TCRdb holds only in-frame clones, not every one. In the table there are some 40,000 clones, 70% to 90% of which are singletons. The chain employs TRBV7-9 and TRBJ1-1, with unresolved D. This material consisted of PBMCs, taken around atezolizumab (anti-PD-L1) treatment. The TCR was taken from a donor at least 40 years old with urothelial cancer. The CDR3 loop reads CASSSGGSTEAFF. The CDR3 DNA reads TGTGCCAGCAGCTCCGGAGGTAGCACTGAAGCTTTCTTT.